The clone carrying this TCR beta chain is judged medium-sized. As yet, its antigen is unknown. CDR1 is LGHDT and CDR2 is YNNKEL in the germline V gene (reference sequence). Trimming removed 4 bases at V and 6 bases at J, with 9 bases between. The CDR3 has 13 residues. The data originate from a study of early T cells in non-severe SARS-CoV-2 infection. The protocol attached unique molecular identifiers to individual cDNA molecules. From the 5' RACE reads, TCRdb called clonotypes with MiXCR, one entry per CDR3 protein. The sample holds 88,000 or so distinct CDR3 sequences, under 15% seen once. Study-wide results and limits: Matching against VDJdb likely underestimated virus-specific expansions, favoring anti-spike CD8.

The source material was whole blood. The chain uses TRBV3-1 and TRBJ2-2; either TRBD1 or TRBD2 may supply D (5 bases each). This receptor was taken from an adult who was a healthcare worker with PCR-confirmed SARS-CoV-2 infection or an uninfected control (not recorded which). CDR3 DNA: TGTGCCAGCAGCCGTCAGGGAGCCGGGGAGCTGTTTTTT. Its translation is CASSRQGAGELFF.